This T cell receptor (beta chain) was identified in a study of cytomegalovirus exposure and HLA in healthy donors. Findings and caveats of the study: The authors later found TCR association rates varying by HLA locus, with DRB1 most and HLA-C fewest.

Amplification used 60 Vbeta primers and 13 Jbeta primers. Sequencing used immunoSEQ multiplex PCR; TCRdb keeps in-frame clones, though not all of them. The data show about 77,000 clones, around 78% seen once. Germline V CDR1 and CDR2: MDHEN, SYDVKM. The CDR3 has 15 residues. The junction had 3 bases not matched to a gene; V was cut back by 2 bases and J by 3 bases. In this sample, this clone turned up once. Its antigen is currently unknown. Specimen: PBMCs. V usage is TRBV28 and J usage is TRBJ1-1, with 10 bases identical to TRBD1. The clonotype originates from a middle-aged man in good health and CMV-seronegative. The CDR3 DNA is TGTGCCAGCAGTTTAAGGACAGGGGGATACACTGAAGCTTTCTTT. Translating gives CASSLRTGGYTEAFF.